Below are 10 T cell receptor beta chains sequenced from a single sample in a study of blood T cell repertoires in COVID-19. Clones were sequenced by immunoSEQ multiplex PCR, and TCRdb holds only the in-frame ones, with some missing. The sample has 150,000 or so clones; roughly 89% are singletons. Sequenced input: peripheral blood. The receptors shown here come from a man between 50 and 59 years old with acute or convalescent COVID-19.

This chain uses TRBV6-1 with TRBJ1-1, with D maybe TRBD1 (5 bases). Per germline, CDR1 MNHNS and CDR2 SASEGT. V lost 2 bases and J 5 bases, leaving 12 bases between the germline ends. The CDR3 is 14 residues long. CDR3 bases: TGTGCCAGCAGTGAAAATGGGGGGAGGACTGAAGCTTTCTTT. Its protein is CASSENGGRTEAFF.

The V call is TRBV7-2, the J call TRBJ1-2; 9 positions agree with TRBD1. The CDR3 runs to 15 residues. Looked up from germline, CDR1 is SGHTA and CDR2 is FQGNSA. After removal of 6 bases from V and 4 bases from J, the junction contained 9 bases not matched to a gene. Here the CDR3 DNA reads TGTGCCAGCAGTCCTGCCCCGGGACAGGGCTATGGCTACACCTTC. It encodes CASSPAPGQGYGYTF.

The chain combines TRBV5-6 with TRBJ1-2; D is ambiguous. CDR3 length: 16 residues. Per the germline V gene, CDR1 is SGHDT and CDR2 is YYEEEE. V lost 3 bases and J lost 5, with 20 bases in between. CDR3 nucleotide sequence: TGTGCCAGCAGCTCCGCAAATGTCAGGTTCCGGTATGGCTACACCTTC. It codes for CASSSANVRFRYGYTF.

The rearrangement uses TRBV19 and TRBJ2-2, with no clear D. Germline-derived CDR1 and CDR2 are LNHDA and SQIVND (reference sequence). V was shortened by 4 bases and J by 4 bases, with 7 bases between the two germline ends. The CDR3 runs 13 residues. Here the CDR3 reads CASSTYVTGELFF. DNA for the CDR3: TGTGCCAGTAGTACCTACGTCACCGGGGAGCTGTTTTTT.

The V gene is TRBV7-2, the J gene TRBJ2-7; D not certain. The CDR3 length is 16 residues. CDR1 and CDR2 (germline): SGHTA, FQGNSA. V was shortened by 1 base and J by 4 bases, with 17 bases between the two germline ends. The CDR3 protein is CASSLGPGSPGYEQYV. The CDR3 nucleotides are TGTGCCAGCAGCTTAGGCCCCGGGTCCCCCGGGTACGAGCAGTACGTC.

In DNA, the CDR3 is TGCGCCAGCAGCCTACCCGACAGGGGGCATGGAAACACCATATATTTT. Protein: CASSLPDRGHGNTIYF. The chain combines TRBV5-1 with TRBJ1-3; 10 nucleotides match TRBD1. V trimming: 4 bases; J trimming: 3 bases; junction bases outside the gene matches: 7. Germline V gene sequence: CDR1 SGHRS, CDR2 YFSETQ. This CDR3 is built from 16 residues.

This chain joins TRBV2 and TRBJ2-2; D gene ambiguous. V lost 6 bases to trimming and J lost 2 bases, with 7 bases between them. The CDR3 length is 13 residues. Germline loops: CDR1 SNHLY, CDR2 FYNNEI. CDR3 residues: CASSQANTGELFF. CDR3 DNA sequence: TGTGCCAGCAGCCAGGCCAACACCGGGGAGCTGTTTTTT.

The chain recombines TRBV18 with TRBJ2-5; 15 bases line up with TRBD2. The CDR3 totals 16 residues. Germline CDR1 and CDR2: KGHSH and LQKENI. Unmatched junction bases numbered 6, after V lost 6 bases and J lost 4 bases. The CDR3 reads CASSLMGLAGGETQYF. CDR3 sequence (DNA): TGTGCCAGCTCTCTCATGGGACTAGCGGGAGGAGAGACCCAGTACTTC.

The chain joins TRBV2 to TRBJ2-3; a weak D match, TRBD2 (5 bases). Trimming shortened V by 10 bases and J by 6 bases, and 8 bases separated the two germline ends. The germline V gene encodes CDR1 SNHLY and CDR2 FYNNEI. The CDR3 has 10 residues. In DNA, the CDR3 is TGTGCCACTAGCTCGGATACGCAGTATTTT. Translating it yields CATSSDTQYF.

This sequence joins TRBV7-6 and TRBJ1-6, with TRBD1 as a possible D gene (6 bases). CDR1 is SGHVS, CDR2 FNYEAQ, per germline. This CDR3 spans 14 amino acids. V lost 2 bases, J lost 7 bases, and 9 bases lay in between. The CDR3 DNA reads as TGTGCCAGCAGCTTATCAGGGGCCAATTCACCCCTCCACTTT. This codes for CASSLSGANSPLHF.